This is a list of T cell receptor beta chains from one sample in a study of blood T cell repertoires in COVID-19. TCRdb keeps only in-frame clones here, not all; method: immunoSEQ multiplex PCR. Of roughly 300,000 clones listed, 80% to 90% are singletons. Material for sequencing was PBMCs or T cells enriched from blood (not recorded which). The receptors shown here come from a man younger than 45 who had recovered from COVID-19. Each CDR3 is given with its conserved first and last residue. A D gene is named only where the DNA matches it firmly. Clone size appears in some rows only: once, few, many, or a class for an expanded clone.

j_call,v_call,clone_size,d_call,cdr3_nt,cdr3_aa
TRBJ1-4,TRBV28,once,TRBD1,TGTGCCAGCATTACAGGGGGTGATGAAAAACTGTTTTTT,CASITGGDEKLFF
TRBJ2-1,TRBV30,once,.,TGTGCCTGGGAAGAAAACAGTAGTGAGCAGTTCTTC,CAWEENSSEQFF
TRBJ2-7,TRBV11-2,few,TRBD2,TGTGCCAGCAGCTCCCGAGCGGGAGCTGGGGAGCAGTACTTC,CASSSRAGAGEQYF
TRBJ2-7,TRBV5-4,.,.,TGTGCCAGCAGCCGCGACAAGTACGAGCAGTACTTC,CASSRDKYEQYF
TRBJ2-1,TRBV11-3,.,TRBD1,TGTGCCAGCAGCCCGGGACAGACCTACAATGAGCAGTTCTTC,CASSPGQTYNEQFF
TRBJ2-3,TRBV18,.,TRBD1,TGTGCCAGCTCACCTGAACAGGGGGCGGGTACGCAGTATTTT,CASSPEQGAGTQYF
TRBJ2-3,TRBV24-1,.,TRBD2,TGTGCCACCAGTGAGTGGACTAGCGGGACTAGCACAGATACGCAGTATTTT,CATSEWTSGTSTDTQYF
TRBJ2-5,TRBV10-3,.,TRBD2,TGTGCCATCAGTGAGTCCCGACTAGCGGAGCAAGAGACCCAGTACTTC,CAISESRLAEQETQYF
TRBJ2-2,TRBV6-5,.,.,TGTGCCAGCAGATCAGACACTTGGAACACCGGGGAGCTGTTTTTT,CASRSDTWNTGELFF
TRBJ1-4,TRBV7-8,.,TRBD1,TGTGCCAGCAGTTCCGCCCGGGACAGAGCTTTAACTAATGAAAAACTGTTTTTT,CASSSARDRALTNEKLFF
TRBJ1-2,TRBV5-4,.,TRBD1,TGTGCCAGCAGCTTGATGGGACAGTGGGGCTACACCTTC,CASSLMGQWGYTF
TRBJ1-4,TRBV7-9,few,TRBD1,TGTGCCAGCAGCTTAGATGTAGGGGGCGCGAATGAAAAACTGTTTTTT,CASSLDVGGANEKLFF
TRBJ1-1,TRBV10-3,.,.,TGTGCCATCAGTGGGGGCCTGGACACTGAAGCTTTCTTT,CAISGGLDTEAFF
TRBJ2-3,TRBV28,.,TRBD1,TGTGCCAGCAGTCTGAGGACAGGGGGCGAACCAGATACGCAGTATTTT,CASSLRTGGEPDTQYF
TRBJ1-6,TRBV2,.,.,TGTGCCAGCGTGAGCGGGGGTAGGGGTTCACCCCTCCACTTT,CASVSGGRGSPLHF
TRBJ2-1,TRBV6-6,.,TRBD2,TGTGCCAGCAGTTACCAATCTAGCGGATCCTACAATGAGCAGTTCTTC,CASSYQSSGSYNEQFF
TRBJ2-3,TRBV6-4,.,.,TGTGCCAGCAGTAAAGAGGGAGCATTTAACACAGATACGCAGTATTTT,CASSKEGAFNTDTQYF